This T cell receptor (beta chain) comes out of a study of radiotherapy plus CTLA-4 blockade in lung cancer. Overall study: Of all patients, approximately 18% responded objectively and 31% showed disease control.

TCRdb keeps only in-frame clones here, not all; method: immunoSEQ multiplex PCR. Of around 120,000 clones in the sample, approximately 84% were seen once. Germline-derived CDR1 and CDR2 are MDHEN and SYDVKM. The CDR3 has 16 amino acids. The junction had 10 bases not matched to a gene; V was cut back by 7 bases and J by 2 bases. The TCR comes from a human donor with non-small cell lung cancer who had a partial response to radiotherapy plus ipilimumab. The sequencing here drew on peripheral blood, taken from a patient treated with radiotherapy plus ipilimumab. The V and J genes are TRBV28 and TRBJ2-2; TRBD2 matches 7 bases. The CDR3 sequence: CASTRGGAGNTGELFF. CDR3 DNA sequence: TGTGCCAGCACCCGGGGAGGGGCAGGCAACACCGGGGAGCTGTTTTTT. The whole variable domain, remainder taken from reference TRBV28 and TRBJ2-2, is DVKVTQSSRYLVKRTGEKVFLECVQDMDHENMFWYRQDPGLGLRLIYFSYDVKMKEKGDIPEGYSVSREKKERFSLILESASTNQTSMYLCASTRGGAGNTGELFFGEGSRLTVL.